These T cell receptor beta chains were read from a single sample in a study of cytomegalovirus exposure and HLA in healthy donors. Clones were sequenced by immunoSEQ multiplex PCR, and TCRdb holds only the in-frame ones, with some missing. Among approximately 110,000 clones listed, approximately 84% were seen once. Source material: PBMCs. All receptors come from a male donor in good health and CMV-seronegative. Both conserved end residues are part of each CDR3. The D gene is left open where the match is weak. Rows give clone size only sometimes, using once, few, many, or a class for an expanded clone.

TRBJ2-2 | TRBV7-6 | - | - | CASRAGTQNTGELFF | TGTGCCAGCAGGGCCGGGACTCAGAACACCGGGGAGCTGTTTTTT
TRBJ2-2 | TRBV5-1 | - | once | CASSLGFAGELFF | TGCGCCAGCAGCTTGGGTTTCGCCGGGGAGCTGTTTTTT
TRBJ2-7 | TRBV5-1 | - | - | CASSSDWSAYEQYF | TGCGCCAGCAGCTCCGACTGGTCCGCCTACGAGCAGTACTTC
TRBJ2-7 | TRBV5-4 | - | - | CASSPGLGAPGYEQYF | TGTGCCAGCAGCCCCGGCCTGGGGGCGCCTGGATACGAGCAGTACTTC
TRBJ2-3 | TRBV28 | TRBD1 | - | CASSERQGSADTQYF | TGTGCCAGCAGCGAGAGACAGGGGTCAGCAGATACGCAGTATTTT
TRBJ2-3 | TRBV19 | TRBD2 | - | CASSWTSGSADTQYF | TGTGCCAGTAGCTGGACTAGCGGGAGCGCAGATACGCAGTATTTT
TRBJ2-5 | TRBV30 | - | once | CAWSVLVETQYF | TGTGCCTGGAGTGTACTTGTGGAGACCCAGTACTTC
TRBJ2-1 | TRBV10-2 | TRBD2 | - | CASSALAGPHGGQFF | TGCGCCAGCAGTGCACTAGCGGGACCTCATGGCGGGCAGTTCTTC
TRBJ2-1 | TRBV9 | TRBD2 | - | CASSGTSNEQFF | TGTGCCAGCAGCGGGACTAGCAATGAGCAGTTCTTC
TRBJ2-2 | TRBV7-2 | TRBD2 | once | CASSLAFLAGIPGELFF | TGTGCCAGCAGCTTAGCGTTCTTAGCGGGAATCCCCGGGGAGCTGTTTTTT
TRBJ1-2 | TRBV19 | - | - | CASSGGTLYLGYGYTF | TGTGCCAGTAGTGGGGGGACTCTCTACTTGGGGTATGGCTACACCTTC
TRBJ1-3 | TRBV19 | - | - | CASRSGNSGNTIYF | TGTGCCAGTAGATCGGGGAACTCTGGAAACACCATATATTTT
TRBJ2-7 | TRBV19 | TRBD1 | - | CASQTGRGYEQYF | TGTGCCAGTCAGACAGGGAGAGGCTACGAGCAGTACTTC
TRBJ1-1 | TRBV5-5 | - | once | CASSLGEGVLKNTEAFF | TGTGCCAGCAGCTTGGGAGAAGGGGTTTTAAAAAACACTGAAGCTTTCTTT
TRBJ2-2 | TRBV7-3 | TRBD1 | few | CASSPVGGGTGELFF | TGTGCCAGCAGCCCAGTAGGGGGCGGCACCGGGGAGCTGTTTTTT
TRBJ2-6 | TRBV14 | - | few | CASSPRQGRPGANVLTF | TGTGCCAGCAGCCCTCGTCAGGGGCGCCCTGGGGCCAACGTCCTGACTTTC
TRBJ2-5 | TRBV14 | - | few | CASSQARVGRRETQYF | TGTGCCAGCAGCCAAGCCCGGGTTGGAAGGAGAGAGACCCAGTACTTC
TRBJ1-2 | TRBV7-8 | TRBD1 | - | CASSSSAGGNYYGYTF | TGTGCCAGCAGCTCAAGCGCAGGGGGCAACTACTATGGCTACACCTTC
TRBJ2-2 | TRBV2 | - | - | CASSEQYTGELFF | TGTGCCAGCAGTGAACAGTACACCGGGGAGCTGTTTTTT
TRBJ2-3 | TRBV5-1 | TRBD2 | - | CASRVSGSYTDTQYF | TGCGCCAGCAGGGTGAGCGGGAGCTACACAGATACGCAGTATTTT
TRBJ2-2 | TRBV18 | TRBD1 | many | CASSRPGQGATGELFF | TGTGCCAGCTCCCGACCGGGACAGGGGGCGACCGGGGAGCTGTTTTTT
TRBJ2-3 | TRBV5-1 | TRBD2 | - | CASSIAGEGTDTQYF | TGCGCCAGCAGCATAGCGGGAGAGGGGACAGATACGCAGTATTTT
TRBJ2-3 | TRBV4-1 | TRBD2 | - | CASSQEGLAGLTDTQYF | TGCGCCAGCAGCCAAGAAGGACTAGCGGGACTCACAGATACGCAGTATTTT